The 27 T cell receptor beta chains reported below all come from one sample, sequenced in a study of Ad26.COV2.S vaccination and SARS-CoV-2 variants. Treatment defined: some 20 received Ad26.COV2.S at low or high dose, single or two shots; about 5 received placebo; per-sample allocation not given. Samples were taken on day 63 after the first vaccine or placebo injection. Using immunoSEQ multiplex PCR, the repertoire was profiled, and TCRdb retains in-frame clones only, with some absent. In the table there are approximately 460,000 clones, nearly 90% of which are singletons. The sample was peripheral blood, taken in a trial of Ad26.COV2.S vaccine versus placebo. The receptor source for this set is a person between 18 and 60 years old who received the Ad26.COV2.S COVID-19 vaccine or a placebo.

The chain has TRBV6-7 and TRBJ2-1; no reliable D call. TRBV6-7 is recorded as an ORF, its role being uncertain. The CDR3 extends over 15 amino acids. The V gene lost 1 base and the J gene lost 6 bases, with 13 bases spanning the gap. Here the CDR3 reads CASSYYRAVSNEQFF. The CDR3 region has the DNA TGTGCCAGCAGTTACTACCGGGCAGTATCCAATGAGCAGTTCTTC.

The chain joins TRBV30 to TRBJ2-3; D is ambiguous. V was clipped by 6 bases and J by 6 bases, with 25 bases between them. Germline CDR1 is GTSNPN and CDR2 is SVGIG (reference sequence). This CDR3 is built from 16 residues. CDR3: CACTCDKIRSLDTQYF. Here the CDR3 DNA reads TGTGCCTGCACCTGCGACAAGATCCGAAGTTTGGATACGCAGTATTTT. The full variable domain, its missing parts supplied by reference TRBV30 and TRBJ2-3, is SQTIHQWPATLVQPVGSPLSLECTVEGTSNPNLYWYRQAAGRGLQLLFYSVGIGQISSEVPQNLSASRPQDRQFILSSKKLLLSDSGFYLCACTCDKIRSLDTQYFGPGTRLTVL.

This rearrangement joins TRBV5-4 to TRBJ2-7; D remains ambiguous. Looked up from germline, CDR1 is SGHNT and CDR2 is YYREEE (reference sequence). With 0 bases removed from V and 0 bases from J, the gap between germline ends came to 13 bases. The CDR3 consists of 16 residues. The CDR3 protein is CASSLDPAKSSYEQYF. CDR3 in DNA: TGTGCCAGCAGCTTGGACCCAGCGAAGAGCTCCTACGAGCAGTACTTC.

This chain uses TRBV25-1 with TRBJ1-4; D remains ambiguous. The CDR3 sequence is 15 residues long. Germline CDR1 is MGHDK and CDR2 is SYGVNS. Trimming removed 2 bases from V and 5 bases from J, with 12 bases in between. CDR3 bases: TGTGCCAGCAGTGAAATCCGAGGATTCAATGAAAAACTGTTTTTT. As protein: CASSEIRGFNEKLFF.

The chain uses TRBV19 and TRBJ1-1; no reliable D call. With 7 bases removed from V and 4 bases from J, the gap between germline ends came to 19 bases. The CDR3 runs 15 residues. Germline loops: CDR1 LNHDA, CDR2 SQIVND (reference sequence). CDR3 residues: CASMLFGSGVTEAFF. CDR3 in DNA: TGTGCCAGTATGCTCTTTGGCAGCGGAGTCACTGAAGCTTTCTTT.

The chain couples TRBV2 to TRBJ2-7; possible D gene TRBD1, 6 bases. This CDR3 has 12 residues. With 7 bases removed from V and 4 bases from J, the gap between germline ends came to 11 bases. Germline loops: CDR1 SNHLY, CDR2 FYNNEI. DNA of the CDR3: TGTGCCAGCAAGGACAGACCTTACGAGCAGTACTTC. Protein product: CASKDRPYEQYF.

The V gene is TRBV4-2, the J gene TRBJ2-1; unclear D gene. V shed 1 base and J shed 2 bases, with 12 bases lying between them. CDR1 LGHNA and CDR2 YNFKEQ come from the germline V gene. CDR3 length equals 16 residues. As DNA, the CDR3 is TGTGCCAGCAGCCAAGGGCCAGCAGCCACCTACAATGAGCAGTTCTTC. It yields the protein CASSQGPAATYNEQFF.

This clone came up a few times. The rearrangement links TRBV3-1 (or the pseudogene TRBV3-2) to TRBJ1-5, with D uncertain. CDR1 and CDR2 (germline): LGHDT, YNNKEL (reference sequence). Trimming cost V 1 base and J 7 bases, with 11 bases left between them. CDR3 length: 14 residues. CDR3 DNA sequence: TGTGCCAGCAGCCAAGGAGGGCATCGCCAGCCCCAGCATTTT. Its translation is CASSQGGHRQPQHF.

The rearrangement uses TRBV18 and TRBJ2-7; D tentatively fits TRBD1 or TRBD2 (5 bases each). V was shortened by 0 bases and J by 5 bases, with 14 bases between the two germline ends. Germline loops: CDR1 KGHSH, CDR2 LQKENI. The CDR3 runs 15 residues. CDR3: CASSPPTGGNDEQYF. In nucleotides, the CDR3 is TGTGCCAGCTCACCACCCACAGGAGGTAACGACGAGCAGTACTTC.

V usage is TRBV11-2 and J usage is TRBJ1-1; D may be TRBD1 (5 bases). The germline CDR1 and CDR2 sequences are SGHAT and FQNNGV. The length of the CDR3 is 16 residues. Trimming took off 2 bases at V and 0 bases at J, with 13 bases between the two ends. The DNA for the CDR3 is TGTGCCAGCAGCTTATTGTTCGGGGGTGTGAACACTGAAGCTTTCTTT. It translates to CASSLLFGGVNTEAFF.

The rearrangement joins TRBV10-3 to TRBJ1-1; D might be TRBD1 (6 bases). This CDR3 is built from 14 residues. Germline V gives CDR1 ENHRY, CDR2 SYGVKD. V lost 6 bases and J lost 1, with 12 bases in between. CDR3 coding DNA: TGTGCCATCAGCCCGAGGGGGGCGAACACTGAAGCTTTCTTT. The encoded protein is CAISPRGANTEAFF.

The chain uses TRBV7-6 and TRBJ2-7; D unclear. Germline loops: CDR1 SGHVS, CDR2 FNYEAQ. V was pared by 4 bases and J by 0 bases, with 7 bases between. This CDR3 has 13 residues. The CDR3 sequence is CASSSKSSYEQYF. The CDR3, as DNA: TGTGCCAGCAGCTCAAAAAGCTCCTACGAGCAGTACTTC.

The gene calls are TRBV6-4 and TRBJ1-2; TRBD1 is a possible D gene (6 bases). Germline lookup yields CDR1 MRHNA and CDR2 SNTAGT. CDR3 size: 12 residues. Between the trimmed V and J ends, which lost 6 bases and 3 bases, there was a span of 8 bases. CDR3 region: CASSGTHYGYTF. CDR3 DNA: TGTGCCAGCAGCGGGACACACTATGGCTACACCTTC.

This sequence joins TRBV29-1 and TRBJ2-7; D may be TRBD2 (6 bases). Germline CDR1 reads SQVTM; CDR2 reads ANQGSEA. The CDR3 loop spans 11 amino acids. The V and J ends lost 6 bases and 5 bases respectively, with 11 bases between them. CDR3 protein: CSVGTLDEQYF. The CDR3 DNA follows: TGCAGCGTAGGGACTCTCGACGAGCAGTACTTC.

This chain connects TRBV6-6 to TRBJ1-4, with D uncertain. This CDR3 has 15 residues. The V gene's germline CDR1 is MNHNY and CDR2 SVGAGI (reference sequence). The ends were cut back, 4 bases at V and 0 bases at J, with 9 bases in the middle. CDR3 protein: CASSFHRATNEKLFF. As DNA, the CDR3 is TGTGCCAGCAGTTTCCACAGAGCAACTAATGAAAAACTGTTTTTT.

The chain uses TRBV2 and TRBJ2-1, with TRBD1 matching over 12 bases. The CDR3 sequence is 17 residues long. CDR1 and CDR2 from the germline V gene are SNHLY and FYNNEI. With 10 bases clipped from V and 6 bases from J, the junction kept 16 bases outside the gene matches. The chain's CDR3 is CATLPGQGALRANEQFF. CDR3 DNA sequence: TGTGCCACGCTTCCGGGACAGGGGGCGCTTAGGGCCAATGAGCAGTTCTTC.

As to this clone: In the same sample, other DNA sequences code for this CDR3. V gene TRBV7-9 combines with J gene TRBJ2-7; no firm D call. Germline CDR1 is SEHNR and CDR2 is FQNEAQ (reference sequence). V was pared by 3 bases and J by 2 bases, with 2 bases between. The CDR3 loop spans 11 amino acids. CDR3 sequence: CASSLTYEQYF. The CDR3, as DNA: TGTGCCAGCAGCTTGACCTACGAGCAGTACTTC. Full variable domain (rest looked up from reference TRBV7-9 and TRBJ2-7): DTGVSQNPRHKITKRGQNVTFRCDPISEHNRLYWYRQTLGQGPEFLTYFQNEAQLEKSRLLSDRFSAERPKGSFSTLEIQRTEQGDSAMYLCASSLTYEQYFGPGTRLTVT.

The chain links TRBV6-5 to TRBJ1-6; D remains ambiguous. Germline CDR1 reads MNHEY; CDR2 reads SVGAGI. Deletions cut 7 bases from V and 2 bases from J, with 12 bases between. The CDR3 covers 15 residues. The CDR3 sequence: CASNRLTPYNSPLHF. Written as DNA, the CDR3 is TGTGCCAGCAACCGACTGACGCCCTATAATTCACCCCTCCACTTT.

As for this clone: Other DNA variants within this sample encode the same CDR3. The genes are TRBV3-1 (or the pseudogene TRBV3-2) and TRBJ2-7, with D uncertain. The CDR3 extends over 13 amino acids. V was shortened by 4 bases and J by 3 bases, with 10 bases between the two germline ends. The germline V gene has CDR1 LGHDT and CDR2 YNNKEL (reference sequence). The CDR3 spells CASSPGLGYEQYF. In DNA, the CDR3 is TGTGCCAGCAGCCCTGGGCTGGGCTACGAGCAGTACTTC.

The chain combines TRBV3-1 (or the pseudogene TRBV3-2) with TRBJ1-2; D gene ambiguous. CDR3 length: 17 residues. The germline V gene has CDR1 LGHDT and CDR2 YNNKEL (reference sequence). V gave up 1 base and J gave up 4 bases, with 19 bases separating them. DNA of the CDR3: TGTGCCAGCAGCCAAGCACGGGGTAGCTTTCCTTTCTATGGCTACACCTTC. It is translated as CASSQARGSFPFYGYTF.

The CDR3 loop reads CASSLAEGQETQYF. The CDR3 coding sequence is TGTGCCAGCAGCTTAGCGGAGGGCCAAGAGACCCAGTACTTC. The chain carries TRBV7-9 and TRBJ2-5; D might be TRBD2 (6 bases). This CDR3 has 14 amino acids. Germline CDR1 is SEHNR and CDR2 is FQNEAQ (reference sequence). The V gene lost 0 bases and the J gene lost 1 base, with 6 bases spanning the gap.

J is TRBJ2-3 and V is TRBV2, with D perhaps assigned TRBD1 or TRBD2 (6 bases each). V was clipped by 8 bases and J by 2 bases, with 17 bases between them. The CDR3 runs 15 residues. CDR1 is SNHLY and CDR2 is FYNNEI in the germline V gene. CDR3: CASQFRGVHTDTQYF. The DNA of the CDR3 is TGTGCCAGCCAGTTTAGGGGGGTCCACACAGATACGCAGTATTTT.

Note on this clone: The same CDR3 can be traced to other DNA sequences in this sample. The genes are TRBV24-1 and TRBJ2-3, with D unclear. Looked up from germline, CDR1 is KGHDR and CDR2 is SFDVKD. This CDR3 spans 12 amino acids. V dropped 4 bases and J dropped 1 base, with 2 bases sitting between them. The DNA of the CDR3 is TGTGCCACCAGTGACCGCACAGATACGCAGTATTTT. Translation: CATSDRTDTQYF.

The chain links TRBV30 to TRBJ2-7, with 7 bases aligning to TRBD1. The trim removed 5 bases at V and 3 bases at J, leaving 7 bases unmatched. The CDR3 runs to 13 residues. Per the germline V gene, CDR1 is GTSNPN and CDR2 is SVGIG (reference sequence). The CDR3 reads CAWAPGQIYEQYF. CDR3 DNA sequence: TGTGCCTGGGCCCCGGGACAGATCTACGAGCAGTACTTC.

This clone has a handful of counts. The rearrangement uses TRBV7-8 and TRBJ1-5, with no clear D. Germline V CDR1 and CDR2: SGHVS, FQNEAQ. The CDR3 runs 14 residues. The germline V and J ends were trimmed by 4 bases and 2 bases, with 9 bases remaining between them. CDR3 region: CASSWEARNQPQHF. The CDR3 nucleotides read TGTGCCAGCAGCTGGGAGGCCCGCAATCAGCCCCAGCATTTT. The full variable domain, rest sourced from reference TRBV7-8 and TRBJ1-5, is GAGVSQSPRYKVAKRGQDVALRCDPISGHVSLFWYQQALGQGPEFLTYFQNEAQLDKSGLPSDRFFAERPEGSVSTLKIQRTQQEDSAVYLCASSWEARNQPQHFGDGTRLSIL.

Concerning this clone itself: Because the CDR3's place on the DNA is in doubt, the DNA is left out and the CDR3 is given as listed by TCRdb. V usage is TRBV27 and J usage is TRBJ2-5; TRBD2, the table's D call, was not compared with the DNA. The CDR3 length equals 14 residues, ends included. Per germline, CDR1 MNHEY and CDR2 SMNVEV (reference sequence). CDR3 region: CASSSFGEGPTQYF.

The rearrangement links TRBV5-1 to TRBJ1-1, with D unclear. CDR3 size: 17 residues. Germline V gives CDR1 SGHRS, CDR2 YFSETQ. V was cut by 0 bases and J by 5 bases, with 20 bases left in between. In DNA, the CDR3 is TGCGCCAGCAGCTTGGCCAGTCCGGGTAGGAGAGGTACTGAAGCTTTCTTT. Translated: CASSLASPGRRGTEAFF.